These 14 T cell receptor beta chains share one sample of origin, sequenced in a study of molecular identifiers for immune sequencing clone quantification. MiXCR was run by TCRdb on the PCR reads, yielding one entry per CDR3 protein. The data show about 330,000 distinct CDR3 sequences, about 23% seen once. The sequenced material came from naive CD8+ T cells from blood, with Jurkat cell RNA spiked in. Subset defined: FACS-sorted CD8+CD4-CCR7+CD45RA+ naive T cells. All receptors come from a human donor in good health. Some libraries in this study had Jurkat cell RNA spiked in.

This clonotype was detected ten times or more. V and J are TRBV4-2 and TRBJ1-2; D perhaps matches TRBD1 (5 bases). Per the germline V gene, CDR1 is LGHNA and CDR2 is YNFKEQ. CDR3 length: 17 amino acids. V was clipped by 4 bases and J by 0 bases, with 18 bases between them. The CDR3: CASSLEQAATTNYGYTF. DNA of the CDR3: TGTGCCAGCAGCCTTGAACAGGCTGCTACCACTAACTATGGCTACACCTTC.

V usage is TRBV27 and J usage is TRBJ1-1; D is uncertain. Trimming took 8 bases from V and 6 from J, leaving 16 bases between them. Germline assignment: CDR1 MNHEY and CDR2 SMNVEV (reference sequence). The CDR3 is 13 amino acids. CDR3 loop: CASPLGLPPEAFF. CDR3 nucleotides: TGTGCCAGCCCCTTGGGTCTTCCCCCTGAAGCTTTCTTT.

In this sample, this clonotype turned up a few times. The chain recombines TRBV24-1 with TRBJ1-1; 7 bases are shared with TRBD1. The CDR3 loop spans 12 amino acids. V was clipped by 3 bases and J by 11 bases; unmatched bases: 5. CDR1 and CDR2 from the germline V gene are KGHDR and SFDVKD. In DNA, the CDR3 is TGTGCCACCAGTGATCTGACAGGGACGGCTTTCTTT. Amino acids: CATSDLTGTAFF.

There are many counts of this clonotype. The chain employs TRBV19 and TRBJ1-1; D not certain. V was trimmed by 7 bases and J by 6 bases, leaving 12 bases between them. The CDR3 has 12 amino acids. CDR1 and CDR2 (germline): LNHDA, SQIVND (reference sequence). CDR3 coding DNA: TGTGCCAGTACCCCTTCGGGAGCTGAAGCTTTCTTT. Translated: CASTPSGAEAFF. The full variable domain, its missing parts supplied by reference TRBV19 and TRBJ1-1, is DGGITQSPKYLFRKEGQNVTLSCEQNLNHDAMYWYRQDPGQGLRLIYYSQIVNDFQKGDIAEGYSVSREKKESFPLTVTSAQKNPTAFYLCASTPSGAEAFFGQGTRLTVV.

This clonotype was counted between two and nine times. The gene calls are TRBV27 and TRBJ2-5; no definite D call. This CDR3 spans 13 amino acids. V was cut by 5 bases and J by 1 base, with 8 bases left in between. Germline CDR1 is MNHEY and CDR2 is SMNVEV (reference sequence). CDR3 DNA: TGTGCCAGCAGTGGTCCCCCCCAAGAGACCCAGTACTTC. This translates into CASSGPPQETQYF.

This clonotype was recorded many times. The rearrangement uses TRBV7-8 and TRBJ2-7; D is ambiguous. Trimming left V 5 bases short and J 0 bases short, with 14 bases between. The germline gives CDR1 SGHVS, CDR2 FQNEAQ. The length of the CDR3 is 15 residues. CDR3 region: CASSADIYFSYEQYF. The DNA for the CDR3 is TGTGCCAGCAGCGCCGACATATACTTCTCCTACGAGCAGTACTTC. The full variable domain, in which reference TRBV7-8 and TRBJ2-7 provide the parts outside the CDR3, is GAGVSQSPRYKVAKRGQDVALRCDPISGHVSLFWYQQALGQGPEFLTYFQNEAQLDKSGLPSDRFFAERPEGSVSTLKIQRTQQEDSAVYLCASSADIYFSYEQYFGPGTRLTVT.

The chain carries TRBV5-1 and TRBJ1-1; D remains unclear. Germline CDR1 and CDR2: SGHRS and YFSETQ. V lost 0 bases to trimming and J lost 7 bases, with 13 bases between them. CDR3 length: 14 residues. This CDR3 reads CASSLDAGGNEAFF. In DNA, the CDR3 is TGCGCCAGCAGCTTGGATGCAGGAGGGAATGAAGCTTTCTTT. Variable domain in full (rest from reference TRBV5-1 and TRBJ1-1): KAGVTQTPRYLIKTRGQQVTLSCSPISGHRSVSWYQQTPGQGLQFLFEYFSETQRNKGNFPGRFSGRQFSNSRSEMNVSTLELGDSALYLCASSLDAGGNEAFFGQGTRLTVV.

In this sample, this clonotype turned up many times. The V call is TRBV6-5, the J call TRBJ2-5, with 10 nucleotides matching TRBD2. The CDR3 is made up of 16 amino acids. V lost 2 bases, J lost 4 bases, and 7 bases stayed unmatched. The V gene's germline CDR1 is MNHEY and CDR2 SVGAGI. For the CDR3, the DNA is TGTGCCAGCAGTTACGGTCTAGCGGGGGTCGTAGAGACCCAGTACTTC. Amino acid sequence: CASSYGLAGVVETQYF.

This clonotype showed up just a few times. The rearrangement joins TRBV7-2 to TRBJ2-3; 9 nucleotides agree with TRBD2. The CDR3 is made up of 15 amino acids. The germline gives CDR1 SGHTA, CDR2 FQGNSA. V lost 7 bases to trimming and J lost 5 bases; unmatched junction nucleotides: 10. In DNA form, the CDR3 reads TGTGCCAGCACCGCCCCGGGACTAGCTAAAGATACGCAGTATTTT. Protein: CASTAPGLAKDTQYF.

This clonotype was seen only a few times. The genes are TRBV7-2 and TRBJ1-1; unclear D gene. Deletions cut 0 bases from V and 0 bases from J, with 14 bases between. Per the germline V gene, CDR1 is SGHTA and CDR2 is FQGNSA. This CDR3 spans 17 amino acids. CDR3: CASSLAVDVYMNTEAFF. The CDR3 nucleotides read TGTGCCAGCAGCTTAGCGGTCGACGTATACATGAACACTGAAGCTTTCTTT.

This clonotype was seen many times. The chain joins TRBV20-1 to TRBJ1-5; D is undetermined. Germline CDR1 reads DFQATT; CDR2 reads SNEGSKA (reference sequence). V was trimmed by 3 bases and J by 6 bases, leaving 15 bases between them. CDR3 length: 14 amino acids. This CDR3 reads CSASPVKGSQPQHF. In DNA, the CDR3 is TGCAGTGCTAGCCCGGTCAAAGGTAGTCAGCCCCAGCATTTT.

The table lists this clonotype with many counts. This chain joins TRBV6-5 and TRBJ2-7; no definite D call. The CDR3 contains 11 residues. V lost 2 bases and J lost 2, with 1 base in between. From germline, CDR1 is MNHEY and CDR2 SVGAGI. The CDR3 protein is CASSYAYEQYF. The CDR3 nucleotides read TGTGCCAGCAGTTACGCCTACGAGCAGTACTTC.

To note about this clonotype: A much larger clone is a single base away; this may be a read error. This rearrangement joins TRBV5-3 to TRBJ2-3; TRBD2 matches at 8 bases. TRBV5-3 is recorded as an ORF, its role being uncertain. The CDR3 sequence is 16 residues long. J lost 4 bases, V lost 8 bases, and 15 bases had no gene match. The CDR3 DNA reads as TGTGCCAGCAGCCCCCCGGCAGCGGGGGTAGCAGATACGCAGTATTTT. This codes for CASSPPAAGVADTQYF.

Comment on this clonotype: One end of the junction does not line up with germline, which may come from a read error. The genes are TRBV2 and TRBJ2-2; 8 bases line up with TRBD1. Germline assignment: CDR1 SNHLY and CDR2 FYNNEI. CDR3 length: 15 amino acids. CDR3 region: CASSSRGRGTGELVF. CDR3 DNA sequence: TGTGCCAGCAGTTCCAGGGGGCGCGGGACCGGGGAGCTGGTTTTT.